The clone carrying this T cell receptor (beta chain) occurred a few times. Its antigen is unidentified. The record originates from a study of T cell repertoires in cytomegalovirus infection. Study-wide background: The authors used CMV epitopes that were HLA-C-restricted (recently identified) and HLA-B-restricted (well studied). Public signatures in TCR beta pointed to CMV infection and matching HLA type.

Per germline, CDR1 ENHRY and CDR2 SYGVKD. The CDR3 is made up of 15 amino acids. With 4 bases clipped from V and 10 bases from J, the junction kept 9 bases outside the gene matches. One entry per CDR3 protein results from TCRdb running MiXCR on the reads. The data contain about a million distinct CDR3 sequences, around 30% of them seen just once; the ten biggest clones take up around an eighth. Findings and caveats of the study: CMV carriers with the relevant HLA were identified by cumulative public TCR beta family frequency. The ex vivo response was dominated by HLA-C-restricted CMV-specific TCR beta clonotypes.

This specimen was cultured CD8+ T cells from PBMCs, taken from culture after CMV antigen stimulation. V is TRBV10-3 and J is TRBJ2-1; TRBD1 agrees at 11 bases. The sequence derives from a human donor in good health (CMV status not recorded). Some clones in this sample may be carry-over from other donors' samples. The chain's CDR3 is CAISGPDRGRGEQFF. As DNA, the CDR3 is TGTGCCATCAGTGGACCGGACAGGGGGCGGGGGGAGCAGTTCTTC.